The TCR beta chain under discussion was sequenced for a study of shared clonotypes between healthy human individuals. Study-level findings and limits: As a rule, naive subsets had a larger estimated richness than memory subsets.

The CDR3 totals 16 residues. The V and J ends lost 9 bases and 4 bases respectively, with 22 bases between them. Germline V gene lookup returns CDR1 MDHEN and CDR2 SYDVKM. The table came from immunoSEQ multiplex PCR; TCRdb's copy has only in-frame clones and leaves some out. The sample carries 1.4 million to 1.5 million clones, around 97% recorded once. Remarks on this clone: Its antigen remains unidentified.

The sequence was collected from a man aged 25 to 40 in good health. The material sequenced was naive CD4+ T cells sorted from blood. The subset: CD45RA+ positively selected. The rearrangement uses TRBV28 and TRBJ2-1; possible D gene TRBD2, 6 bases. CDR3 loop: CASSPSGGIEYNEQFF. The CDR3 region has the DNA TGTGCCAGTTCCCCAAGCGGCGGGATAGAGTACAATGAGCAGTTCTTC.